This T cell receptor (beta chain) derives from a study of blood T cell repertoires in COVID-19. Study in general: T cells, B-cell-depleted T cells, or PBMCs provided the cDNA or gDNA that served as material.

Repertoires were generated with immunoSEQ multiplex PCR, while TCRdb's copy carries only in-frame clones and drops some. The sample carries about 140,000 clones, more than 80% recorded once. The CDR3 loop spans 14 amino acids. V lost 6 bases to trimming and J lost 5 bases; unmatched junction nucleotides: 5. Germline CDR1 SNHLY, CDR2 FYNNEI. Specimen: peripheral blood. This receptor was obtained from a human donor in a cohort sampled during active COVID-19. The genes are TRBV2 and TRBJ2-5; 11 bases are a match to TRBD2. DNA for the CDR3: TGTGCCAGCAGGGCTAGCGGGAGGCTGGAGACCCAGTACTTC. Residues: CASRASGRLETQYF. Together with reference TRBV2 and TRBJ2-5, the CDR3 gives the full variable domain: EPEVTQTPSHQVTQMGQEVILRCVPISNHLYFYWYRQILGQKVEFLVSFYNNEISEKSEIFDDQFSVERPDGSNFTLKIRSTKLEDSAMYFCASRASGRLETQYFGPGTRLLVL.